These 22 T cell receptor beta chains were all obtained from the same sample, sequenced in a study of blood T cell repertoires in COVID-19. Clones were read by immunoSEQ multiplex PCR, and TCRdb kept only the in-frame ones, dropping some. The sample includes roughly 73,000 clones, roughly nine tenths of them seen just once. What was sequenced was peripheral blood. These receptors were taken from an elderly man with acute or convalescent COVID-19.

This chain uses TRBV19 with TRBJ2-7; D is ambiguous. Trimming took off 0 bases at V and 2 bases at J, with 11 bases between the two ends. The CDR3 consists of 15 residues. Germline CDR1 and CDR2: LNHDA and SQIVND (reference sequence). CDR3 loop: CASSIETGGPYEQYF. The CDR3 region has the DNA TGTGCCAGTAGTATAGAGACCGGCGGCCCCTACGAGCAGTACTTC.

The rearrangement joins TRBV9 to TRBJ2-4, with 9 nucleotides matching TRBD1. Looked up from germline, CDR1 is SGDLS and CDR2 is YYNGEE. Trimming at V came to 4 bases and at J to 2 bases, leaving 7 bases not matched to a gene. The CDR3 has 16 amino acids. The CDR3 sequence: CASSPRTGDSKNIQYF. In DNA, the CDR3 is TGTGCCAGCAGCCCCCGGACAGGGGATTCCAAAAACATTCAGTACTTC. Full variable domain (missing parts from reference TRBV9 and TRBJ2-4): DSGVTQTPKHLITATGQRVTLRCSPRSGDLSVYWYQQSLDQGLQFLIQYYNGEERAKGNILERFSAQQFPDLHSELNLSSLELGDSALYFCASSPRTGDSKNIQYFGAGTRLSVL.

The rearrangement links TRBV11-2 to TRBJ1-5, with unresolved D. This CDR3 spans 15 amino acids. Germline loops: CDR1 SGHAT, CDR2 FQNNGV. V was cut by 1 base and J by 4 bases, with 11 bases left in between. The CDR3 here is CASSLGGIGNQPQHF. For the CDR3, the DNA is TGTGCCAGCAGCTTAGGAGGGATAGGTAATCAGCCCCAGCATTTT.

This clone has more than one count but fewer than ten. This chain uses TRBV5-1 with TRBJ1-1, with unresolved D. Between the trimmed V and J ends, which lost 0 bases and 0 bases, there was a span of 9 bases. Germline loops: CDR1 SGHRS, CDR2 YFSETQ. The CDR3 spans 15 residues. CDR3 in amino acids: CASSLAAGMNTEAFF. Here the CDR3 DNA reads TGCGCCAGCAGCTTGGCCGCGGGGATGAACACTGAAGCTTTCTTT.

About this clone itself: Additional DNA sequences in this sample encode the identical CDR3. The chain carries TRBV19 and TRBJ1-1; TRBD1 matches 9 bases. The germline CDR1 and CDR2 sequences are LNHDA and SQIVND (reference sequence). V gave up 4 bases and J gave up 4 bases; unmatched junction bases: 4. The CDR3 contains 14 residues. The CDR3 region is CASSTGQGGTEAFF. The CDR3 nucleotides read TGTGCCAGTAGTACGGGACAGGGAGGCACTGAAGCTTTCTTT.

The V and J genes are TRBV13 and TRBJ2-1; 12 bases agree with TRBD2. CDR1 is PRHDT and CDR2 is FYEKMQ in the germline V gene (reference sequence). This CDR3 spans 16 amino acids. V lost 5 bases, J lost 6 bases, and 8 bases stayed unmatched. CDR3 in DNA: TGTGCCAGCAGCCGCCTTCTAGCGGGGGGGCCCAATGAGCAGTTCTTC. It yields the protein CASSRLLAGGPNEQFF. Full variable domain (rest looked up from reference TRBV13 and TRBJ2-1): AAGVIQSPRHLIKEKRETATLKCYPIPRHDTVYWYQQGPGQDPQFLISFYEKMQSDKGSIPDRFSAQQFSDYHSELNMSSLELGDSALYFCASSRLLAGGPNEQFFGPGTRLTVL.

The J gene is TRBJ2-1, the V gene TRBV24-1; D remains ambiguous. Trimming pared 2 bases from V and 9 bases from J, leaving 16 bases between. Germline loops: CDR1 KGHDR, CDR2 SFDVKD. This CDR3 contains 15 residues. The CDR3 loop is CATSDSTPKRFEQFF. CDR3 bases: TGTGCCACCAGTGATTCCACCCCTAAGAGGTTTGAGCAGTTCTTC.

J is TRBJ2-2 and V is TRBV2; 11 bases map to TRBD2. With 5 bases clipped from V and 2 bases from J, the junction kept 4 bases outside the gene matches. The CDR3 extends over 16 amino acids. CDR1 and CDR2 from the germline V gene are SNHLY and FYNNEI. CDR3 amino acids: CASSRLAGSNTGELFF. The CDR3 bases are TGTGCCAGCAGTCGACTAGCGGGGAGTAACACCGGGGAGCTGTTTTTT.

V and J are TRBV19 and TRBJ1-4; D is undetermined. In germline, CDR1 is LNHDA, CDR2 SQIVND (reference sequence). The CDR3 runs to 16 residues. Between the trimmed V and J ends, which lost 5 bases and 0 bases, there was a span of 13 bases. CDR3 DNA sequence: TGTGCCAGTAGTGTCCAGTCCGTTGCAACTAATGAAAAACTGTTTTTT. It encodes CASSVQSVATNEKLFF.

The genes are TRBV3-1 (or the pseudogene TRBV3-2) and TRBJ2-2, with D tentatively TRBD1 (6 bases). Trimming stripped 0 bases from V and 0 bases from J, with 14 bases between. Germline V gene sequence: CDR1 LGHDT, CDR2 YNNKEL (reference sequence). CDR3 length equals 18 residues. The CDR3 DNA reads TGTGCCAGCAGCCAAGACAGGGGACGGGGATCGAACACCGGGGAGCTGTTTTTT. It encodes CASSQDRGRGSNTGELFF.

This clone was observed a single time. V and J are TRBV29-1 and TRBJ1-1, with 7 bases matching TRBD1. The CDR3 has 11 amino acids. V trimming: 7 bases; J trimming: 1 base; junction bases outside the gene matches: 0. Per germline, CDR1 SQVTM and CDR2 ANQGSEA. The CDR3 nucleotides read TGCAGCGGGGACAGGAACACTGAAGCTTTCTTT. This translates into CSGDRNTEAFF.

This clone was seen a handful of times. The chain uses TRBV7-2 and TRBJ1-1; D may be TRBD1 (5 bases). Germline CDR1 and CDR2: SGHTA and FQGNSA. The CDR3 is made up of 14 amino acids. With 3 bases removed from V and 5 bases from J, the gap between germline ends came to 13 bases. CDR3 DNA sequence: TGTGCCAGCAGCTTTTTCCAGGGACTAACTGAAGCTTTCTTT. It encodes CASSFFQGLTEAFF.

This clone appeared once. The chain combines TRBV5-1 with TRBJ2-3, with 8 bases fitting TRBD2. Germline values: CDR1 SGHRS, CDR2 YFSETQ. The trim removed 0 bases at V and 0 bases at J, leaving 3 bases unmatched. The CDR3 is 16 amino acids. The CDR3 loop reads CASSLGAGGSTDTQYF. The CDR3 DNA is TGCGCCAGCAGCTTGGGCGCGGGGGGTAGCACAGATACGCAGTATTTT.

CDR3 protein: CASSQGGGGSRAFF. DNA of the CDR3: TGTGCCAGCAGCCAAGGCGGAGGGGGCAGTCGGGCTTTCTTT. This chain links TRBV3-1 (or the pseudogene TRBV3-2) with TRBJ1-1; TRBD1 matches 7 bases. Per germline, CDR1 LGHDT and CDR2 YNNKEL (reference sequence). The CDR3 has 14 residues. V shed 1 base, J shed 11 bases, and the junction held 10 bases outside the gene matches.

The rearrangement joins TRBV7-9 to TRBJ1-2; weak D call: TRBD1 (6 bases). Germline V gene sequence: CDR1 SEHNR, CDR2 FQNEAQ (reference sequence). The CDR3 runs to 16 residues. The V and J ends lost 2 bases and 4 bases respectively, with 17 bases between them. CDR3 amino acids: CASSLSYKGVGYGYTF. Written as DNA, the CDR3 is TGTGCCAGCAGCTTATCTTATAAGGGGGTCGGCTATGGCTACACCTTC.

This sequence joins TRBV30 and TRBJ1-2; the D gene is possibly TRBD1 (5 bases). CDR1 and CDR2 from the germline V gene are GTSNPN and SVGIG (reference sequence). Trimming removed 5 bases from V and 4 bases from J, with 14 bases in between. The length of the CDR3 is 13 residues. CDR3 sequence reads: CAWARGSGYGYTF. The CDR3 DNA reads TGTGCCTGGGCCCGGGGGAGCGGCTATGGCTACACCTTC.

CDR3 amino acids: CASSTAQGLGYTF. CDR3 nucleotide sequence: TGTGCCAGCAGTACCGCCCAGGGTTTGGGCTACACCTTC. The gene calls are TRBV6-5 and TRBJ1-2, with D perhaps matching TRBD1 (5 bases). Germline-derived CDR1 and CDR2 are MNHEY and SVGAGI. CDR3 length equals 13 residues. V gave up 5 bases and J gave up 8 bases, with 15 bases separating them.

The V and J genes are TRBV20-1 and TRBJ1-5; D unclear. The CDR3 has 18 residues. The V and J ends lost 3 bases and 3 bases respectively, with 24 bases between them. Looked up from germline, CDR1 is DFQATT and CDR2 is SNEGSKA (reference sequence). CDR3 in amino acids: CSASYNSGRPLSNQPQHF. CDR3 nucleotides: TGCAGTGCTAGTTATAATTCGGGAAGACCTCTATCCAATCAGCCCCAGCATTTT.

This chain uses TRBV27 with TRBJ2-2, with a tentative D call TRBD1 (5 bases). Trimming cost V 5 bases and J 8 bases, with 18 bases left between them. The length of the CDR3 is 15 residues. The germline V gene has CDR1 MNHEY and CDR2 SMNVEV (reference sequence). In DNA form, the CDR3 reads TGTGCCAGCAGTCTCACATATACCAGGGAAGGGGAGCTGTTTTTT. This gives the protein CASSLTYTREGELFF.

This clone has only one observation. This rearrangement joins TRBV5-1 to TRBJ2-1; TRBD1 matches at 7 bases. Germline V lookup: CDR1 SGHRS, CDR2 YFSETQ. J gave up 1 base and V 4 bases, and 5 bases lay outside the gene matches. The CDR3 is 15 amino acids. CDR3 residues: CASSPQTGSYNEQFF. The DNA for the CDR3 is TGCGCCAGCAGCCCTCAGACAGGGTCCTACAATGAGCAGTTCTTC.

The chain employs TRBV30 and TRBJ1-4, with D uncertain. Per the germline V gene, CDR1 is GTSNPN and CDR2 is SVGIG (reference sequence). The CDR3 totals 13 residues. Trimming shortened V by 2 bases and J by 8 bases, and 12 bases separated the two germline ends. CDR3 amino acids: CAWSTGRGEKLFF. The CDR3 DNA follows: TGTGCCTGGAGTACGGGCCGAGGGGAAAAACTGTTTTTT.

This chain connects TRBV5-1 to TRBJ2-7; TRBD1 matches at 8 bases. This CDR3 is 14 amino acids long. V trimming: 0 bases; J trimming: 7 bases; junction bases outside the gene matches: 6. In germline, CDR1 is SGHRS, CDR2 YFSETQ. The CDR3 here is CASSLAGQAKEQYF. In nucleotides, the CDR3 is TGCGCCAGCAGCTTGGCGGGACAGGCTAAGGAGCAGTACTTC.